This T cell receptor beta chain derives from a study of blood T cell repertoires in COVID-19. This clone was counted a single time. Assay used: immunoSEQ multiplex PCR; TCRdb lists only in-frame clones, some missing. The sample contains around 200,000 clones, more than 60% of which appear only once. V was cut by 5 bases and J by 2 bases, with 12 bases left in between. The CDR3 sequence is 14 residues long. Germline V gives CDR1 SGHTA, CDR2 FQGNSA. This chain uses TRBV7-2 with TRBJ1-2, with D perhaps TRBD1 (6 bases). This receptor was taken from a woman aged 45-65 years with acute or convalescent COVID-19. The sequenced material came from peripheral blood. In DNA form, the CDR3 reads TGTGCCAGCAGCCCGACACAGGGAAACTATGGCTACACCTTC. It encodes CASSPTQGNYGYTF. The full variable domain, with the rest looked up from reference TRBV7-2 and TRBJ1-2, is GAGVSQSPSNKVTEKGKDVELRCDPISGHTALYWYRQSLGQGLEFLIYFQGNSAPDKSGLPSDRFSAERTGGSVSTLTIQRTQQEDSAVYLCASSPTQGNYGYTFGSGTRLTVV.